The 21 T cell receptor beta chains listed next were all sequenced from one sample in a study of shared clonotypes between healthy human individuals. Libraries were prepared by immunoSEQ multiplex PCR; TCRdb keeps only in-frame clonotypes and omits some of them. Of over 2 million clones in the sample, 85% to 95% are singletons; the top ten hold around 0.4%. What was sequenced was naive CD4+ T cells from PBMCs. Subset defined: CD45RA+ positively selected. These receptors were obtained from a man aged 18 to 35 in good health. Some clones in this sample may be carry-over from other donors' samples.

The V and J genes are TRBV6-8 and TRBJ1-1, with 7 bases identical to TRBD1. The V and J ends lost 6 bases and 6 bases, in that order; junction bases with no gene match: 4. The CDR3 runs to 12 residues. The V gene's germline CDR1 is MNHGY and CDR2 SAAAGT. As DNA, the CDR3 is TGTGCCAGCAGGACAGGGCTCTCTGAAGCTTTCTTT. It specifies CASRTGLSEAFF.

The genes are TRBV4-1 and TRBJ2-2, with TRBD1 as a possible D gene (6 bases). V lost 3 bases and J 1 base, leaving 12 bases between the germline ends. Germline CDR1 and CDR2: MGHRA and YSYEKL. The CDR3 runs 16 residues. CDR3 loop: CASSQAGTKNTGELFF. The CDR3 DNA is TGCGCCAGCAGCCAGGCCGGGACAAAGAACACCGGGGAGCTGTTTTTT.

The CDR3 sequence: CASMIRTGGETQYF. In DNA, the CDR3 is TGTGCCAGCATGATCAGGACAGGGGGAGAGACCCAGTACTTC. The genes are TRBV2 and TRBJ2-5; 10 bases agree with TRBD1. Per the germline V gene, CDR1 is SNHLY and CDR2 is FYNNEI. V lost 7 bases to trimming and J lost 4 bases; unmatched junction nucleotides: 6. This CDR3 is built from 14 residues.

The chain is built from TRBV5-4 and TRBJ2-7; 7 nucleotides match TRBD1. The germline V gene has CDR1 SGHNT and CDR2 YYREEE (reference sequence). The length of the CDR3 is 16 residues. With 0 bases clipped from V and 0 bases from J, the junction kept 6 bases outside the gene matches. In nucleotides, the CDR3 is TGTGCCAGCAGCTTGGGCGGCGGACAGGACTCCTACGAGCAGTACTTC. It yields the protein CASSLGGGQDSYEQYF.

The J gene is TRBJ2-7, the V gene TRBV30; 8 nucleotides agree with TRBD2. Losses at the gene ends were 2 bases for V and 7 bases for J; bases not matched to a gene: 19. Germline loops: CDR1 GTSNPN, CDR2 SVGIG (reference sequence). The CDR3 sequence is 17 residues long. CDR3 sequence reads: CAWSNPLGREDPWEQYF. For the CDR3, the DNA is TGTGCCTGGAGTAACCCCCTCGGGAGGGAAGACCCGTGGGAGCAGTACTTC.

J is TRBJ2-1 and V is TRBV14, with TRBD1 matching 7 bases. CDR1 is SGHDN, CDR2 FVKESK, per germline. The CDR3 length is 14 residues. Trimming removed 1 base from V and 4 bases from J; junction bases left unmatched: 1. In nucleotides, the CDR3 is TGTGCCAGCAGCCAAGGACAGGGATACAATGAGCAGTTCTTC. Translation: CASSQGQGYNEQFF.

V and J are TRBV7-9 and TRBJ2-3; tentatively, D is TRBD2 (6 bases). The CDR3 is made up of 14 amino acids. The germline V gene encodes CDR1 SEHNR and CDR2 FQNEAQ (reference sequence). V shed 4 bases and J shed 2 bases, with 10 bases lying between them. The CDR3 region has the DNA TGTGCCAGCAGCTCCGAGCGGGCCACAGATACGCAGTATTTT. It codes for CASSSERATDTQYF.

The V and J genes are TRBV7-9 and TRBJ1-3, with a weak D call TRBD1 (5 bases). Looked up from germline, CDR1 is SEHNR and CDR2 is FQNEAQ (reference sequence). Trimming cost V 1 base and J 0 bases, with 19 bases left between them. The CDR3 loop spans 19 amino acids. CDR3 sequence reads: CASSLDLSWGRASGNTIYF. In DNA form, the CDR3 reads TGTGCCAGCAGCTTAGACCTGTCGTGGGGCAGGGCCTCTGGAAACACCATATATTTT.

This chain connects TRBV25-1 to TRBJ1-1; perhaps TRBD1 as D (5 bases). Germline V CDR1 and CDR2: MGHDK, SYGVNS. The CDR3 is 12 amino acids. Trimming pared 7 bases from V and 4 bases from J, leaving 10 bases between. The chain's CDR3 is CASIAGTTEAFF. The CDR3 nucleotides are TGTGCCAGCATAGCAGGGACCACTGAAGCTTTCTTT. Filled out from reference TRBV25-1 and TRBJ1-1, the complete variable domain reads EADIYQTPRYLVIGTGKKITLECSQTMGHDKMYWYQQDPGMELHLIHYSYGVNSTEKGDLSSESTVSRIRTEHFPLTLESARPSHTSQYLCASIAGTTEAFFGQGTRLTVV.

This chain links TRBV20-1 with TRBJ1-2, with TRBD1 matching 10 bases. The CDR3 is made up of 11 amino acids. V shed 7 bases, J shed 8 bases, and the junction held 4 bases outside the gene matches. CDR1 is DFQATT, CDR2 SNEGSKA, per germline (reference sequence). Here the CDR3 DNA reads TGCAGTGGGGGGACAGGGGTCGGCTACACCTTC. Amino acids: CSGGTGVGYTF.

The gene calls are TRBV28 and TRBJ1-2; a weak D match, TRBD1 (5 bases). The V gene lost 6 bases and the J gene lost 6 bases, with 17 bases spanning the gap. The CDR3 totals 14 residues. Germline V gene lookup returns CDR1 MDHEN and CDR2 SYDVKM. CDR3 loop: CASRPISGGNGYTF. DNA for the CDR3: TGTGCCAGCAGACCCATCTCTGGGGGGAATGGCTACACCTTC.

V is TRBV2 and J is TRBJ2-5; 7 bases align to TRBD1. CDR3 length equals 15 residues. Losses at the gene ends were 4 bases for V and 8 bases for J; bases not matched to a gene: 13. Per the germline V gene, CDR1 is SNHLY and CDR2 is FYNNEI. CDR3 sequence reads: CASSGRQGWSGTQYF. DNA of the CDR3: TGTGCCAGCAGTGGGAGACAGGGTTGGTCAGGTACCCAGTACTTC. The complete variable domain, with remaining parts taken from reference TRBV2 and TRBJ2-5, reads EPEVTQTPSHQVTQMGQEVILRCVPISNHLYFYWYRQILGQKVEFLVSFYNNEISEKSEIFDDQFSVERPDGSNFTLKIRSTKLEDSAMYFCASSGRQGWSGTQYFGPGTRLLVL.

Regarding this clone: Different DNA sequences within this sample yield the same CDR3. The rearrangement uses TRBV5-1 and TRBJ1-5, with D possibly matching TRBD1 (5 bases). The V gene lost 0 bases and the J gene lost 4 bases, with 11 bases spanning the gap. There are 15 residues in the CDR3. Germline CDR1 SGHRS, CDR2 YFSETQ. DNA for the CDR3: TGCGCCAGCAGCTTGGAAGGGGATCCTAATCAGCCCCAGCATTTT. As protein: CASSLEGDPNQPQHF.

This chain links TRBV6-1 with TRBJ2-7; D is unclear. CDR1 is MNHNS and CDR2 is SASEGT in the germline V gene. V gave up 2 bases and J gave up 2 bases, with 10 bases separating them. There are 14 residues in the CDR3. CDR3 residues: CASSEISLTYEQYF. DNA of the CDR3: TGTGCCAGCAGTGAAATAAGCTTAACCTACGAGCAGTACTTC.

CDR3: CASSYSQGEGETQYF. As DNA, the CDR3 is TGTGCCAGCAGTTACTCGCAGGGGGAGGGGGAGACCCAGTACTTC. V gene TRBV6-5 combines with J gene TRBJ2-5, with D possibly called TRBD1 or TRBD2 (7 bases each). This CDR3 spans 15 amino acids. CDR1 is MNHEY and CDR2 is SVGAGI in the germline V gene. Deletions cut 0 bases from V and 5 bases from J, with 13 bases between.

The V call is TRBV5-1, the J call TRBJ2-2; the match to TRBD2 covers 8 bases. J gave up 7 bases and V 0 bases, and 8 bases lay outside the gene matches. The length of the CDR3 is 16 residues. Germline loops: CDR1 SGHRS, CDR2 YFSETQ. CDR3 bases: TGCGCCAGCAGCTTGGTTGGAGGACGGGAGGGCGGGGAGCTGTTTTTT. It translates to CASSLVGGREGGELFF.

The chain combines TRBV29-1 with TRBJ1-2; D gene ambiguous. CDR3 length: 14 residues. Deletions cut 6 bases from V and 6 bases from J, with 20 bases between. Germline lookup yields CDR1 SQVTM and CDR2 ANQGSEA. CDR3 DNA sequence: TGCAGCGTGGGATATAGCGCTGTCGGAGATGGCTACACCTTC. This sequence encodes CSVGYSAVGDGYTF.

The sample holds one count of this clone. The chain employs TRBV27 and TRBJ2-1; D remains unclear. Between the trimmed V and J ends, which lost 4 bases and 4 bases, there was a span of 11 bases. Germline V gene lookup returns CDR1 MNHEY and CDR2 SMNVEV (reference sequence). The CDR3 covers 14 residues. CDR3 region: CASSSTDPYNEQFF. The CDR3 DNA reads as TGTGCCAGCAGTTCAACTGACCCTTACAATGAGCAGTTCTTC.

This chain connects TRBV7-7 to TRBJ2-1; tentatively, D is TRBD1 (6 bases). CDR3 length: 15 residues. From germline, CDR1 is SSHAT and CDR2 FNYEAQ (reference sequence). Trimming removed 5 bases from V and 4 bases from J, with 15 bases in between. The CDR3 DNA follows: TGTGCCAGCAGCGCTACAGGGACGGGGTACAATGAGCAGTTCTTC. Its translation is CASSATGTGYNEQFF.

Concerning this clone itself: Other DNA sequences in the sample encode the same CDR3. The chain joins TRBV9 to TRBJ1-1, with D possibly being TRBD1 (5 bases). The germline gives CDR1 SGDLS, CDR2 YYNGEE. V was trimmed by 0 bases and J by 1 base, leaving 10 bases between them. The CDR3 is made up of 15 amino acids. The CDR3 DNA reads as TGTGCCAGCAGCGTAGCAGGGCAGCCGAACACTGAAGCTTTCTTT. This gives the protein CASSVAGQPNTEAFF.

There are a few counts of this clone. The sample contains more than one DNA sequence encoding this CDR3. The chain couples TRBV6-5 to TRBJ1-5, with TRBD1 as a possible D gene (5 bases). There are 13 residues in the CDR3. Germline V lookup: CDR1 MNHEY, CDR2 SVGAGI. Between the trimmed V and J ends, which lost 0 bases and 7 bases, there was a span of 7 bases. CDR3 bases: TGTGCCAGCAGTTACTCGCGGGGCCAGCCCCAGCATTTT. As protein: CASSYSRGQPQHF.